Included here is one T cell receptor (beta chain) sequence, with context. Researchers generated cDNA in eight separate reactions per sample. UMIs containing a 6-nucleotide sample barcode were added via template switching. TCRdb reprocessed the 5' RACE reads and stores each CDR3 protein as one record, lacking DNA. Its table records more than 110,000 distinct CDR3 sequences. These data belong to a study of monozygotic twins with inflammatory bowel disease. The CDR3 covers 13 residues. Germline assignment: CDR1 MNHEY and CDR2 SMNVEV (reference sequence). Sequenced material: blood. This sequence joins TRBV27 and TRBJ2-6. The clonotype was recovered from a human donor with ulcerative colitis or Crohn's disease, or a healthy co-twin of an affected twin (not recorded which). The CDR3 region is CASHFSGANVLTF.